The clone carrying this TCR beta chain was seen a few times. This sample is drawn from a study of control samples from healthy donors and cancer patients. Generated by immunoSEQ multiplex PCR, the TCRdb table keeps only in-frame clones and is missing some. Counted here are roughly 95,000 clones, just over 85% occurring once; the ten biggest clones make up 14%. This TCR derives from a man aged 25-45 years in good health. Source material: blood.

The CDR3 here is CASSPQVDSEQFF. The CDR3 DNA follows: TGTGCCAGCAGCCCCCAGGTTGACAGTGAGCAGTTCTTC. The genes are TRBV28 and TRBJ2-1; D might be TRBD1 (5 bases). The germline V gene has CDR1 MDHEN and CDR2 SYDVKM. This CDR3 contains 13 residues. V was clipped by 6 bases and J by 9 bases, with 15 bases between them.